This TCR beta chain was recovered during a study of glioma-infiltrating T cells. This clonotype was seen ten or more times. Its antigen is unidentified. V was trimmed by 11 bases and J by 2 bases, leaving 10 bases between them. The CDR3 is made up of 13 amino acids. The germline CDR1 and CDR2 sequences are ENHRY and SYGVKD. TCR alpha and beta CDR3 regions were amplified from RNA using iRepertoire nested multiplex PCR. For one-step reverse transcription and amplification, roughly 85-450 ng of tissue mRNA or PBMC total RNA was used. TCRdb re-called the multiplex PCR reads with MiXCR, one entry per CDR3 protein. Here the sample spans approximately 100,000 distinct CDR3 sequences, 20% to 30% being singletons. Study results and caveats: Non-neoplastic patients had below-expected tissue-blood divergence, while all gliomas exceeded expectation. CDR3 overlap between tissue and blood was very small.

This sequence originates from a human donor with low-grade glioma or glioblastoma, undergoing nonglioma brain surgery, or in good health (not recorded which). The sample was glioma tissue, nonneoplastic brain tissue, or PBMCs (not recorded which). The V call is TRBV10-3, the J call TRBJ2-6; a weak D match, TRBD1 (6 bases). CDR3 DNA sequence: TGTGCCGCGGCAGGGGCTGGGGCCAACGTCCTGACTTTC. Translating it yields CAAAGAGANVLTF.